One and the same sample provided the 24 T cell receptor beta chains below, sequenced in a study of blood T cell repertoires in COVID-19. Assay used: immunoSEQ multiplex PCR; TCRdb lists only in-frame clones, some missing. In the table there are 430,000 or so clones, approximately 91% of which are singletons. The sample consisted of PBMCs or T cells enriched from blood (not recorded which). These receptors all come from a woman between 18 and 30 years old who had been exposed to COVID-19.

The rearrangement uses TRBV19 and TRBJ2-5, with 11 nucleotides matching TRBD1. The length of the CDR3 is 14 residues. Germline trimming cut 5 bases from V and 5 bases from J; bases unmatched to any gene: 4. Per germline, CDR1 LNHDA and CDR2 SQIVND (reference sequence). The CDR3 nucleotides are TGTGCCAGTAGTGACGGACAGGGGGCCGAGACCCAGTACTTC. Amino acid sequence: CASSDGQGAETQYF.

The genes are TRBV18 and TRBJ1-2; 7 bases are shared with TRBD1. V was clipped by 3 bases and J by 4 bases; unmatched bases: 8. This CDR3 region has 15 residues. The germline V gene has CDR1 KGHSH and CDR2 LQKENI. CDR3 loop: CASSPGTERFYGYTF. The DNA of the CDR3 is TGTGCCAGCTCACCCGGGACAGAACGATTCTATGGCTACACCTTC.

The count of this clone is one. J is TRBJ2-7 and V is TRBV19, with TRBD1 identical over 7 bases. The V and J ends lost 3 bases and 0 bases, in that order; junction bases with no gene match: 8. CDR1 is LNHDA, CDR2 SQIVND, per germline (reference sequence). The CDR3 is 16 residues long. CDR3 nucleotides: TGTGCCAGTAGTATCGGAACAGGGGAGAGCTCCTACGAGCAGTACTTC. It codes for CASSIGTGESSYEQYF. Full variable domain (missing parts from reference TRBV19 and TRBJ2-7): DGGITQSPKYLFRKEGQNVTLSCEQNLNHDAMYWYRQDPGQGLRLIYYSQIVNDFQKGDIAEGYSVSREKKESFPLTVTSAQKNPTAFYLCASSIGTGESSYEQYFGPGTRLTVT.

This clone was counted once. The chain is built from TRBV29-1 and TRBJ2-7, with a possible D match to TRBD1 (6 bases). Trimming pared 5 bases from V and 2 bases from J, leaving 16 bases between. Germline-derived CDR1 and CDR2 are SQVTM and ANQGSEA. The CDR3 totals 14 residues. The CDR3 sequence is CSVRGLGGPYEQYF. The CDR3 DNA follows: TGCAGCGTTAGAGGGCTAGGGGGACCCTACGAGCAGTACTTC.

The J gene is TRBJ1-4, the V gene TRBV28; D is possibly TRBD1 (5 bases). The CDR3 is 15 amino acids. V dropped 1 base and J dropped 3 bases, with 9 bases sitting between them. Germline lookup yields CDR1 MDHEN and CDR2 SYDVKM. CDR3 in amino acids: CASSLSTASNEKLFF. CDR3 bases: TGTGCCAGCAGTTTATCGACAGCCTCTAATGAAAAACTGTTTTTT.

The chain combines TRBV7-2 with TRBJ1-2, with 8 bases aligning to TRBD1. CDR3 length equals 15 residues. V lost 5 bases, J lost 2 bases, and 7 bases stayed unmatched. Germline V gene lookup returns CDR1 SGHTA and CDR2 FQGNSA. CDR3 in amino acids: CASSDLRTGNYGYTF. The CDR3 DNA reads TGTGCCAGCAGCGATCTCCGGACAGGGAACTATGGCTACACCTTC.

The genes are TRBV11-3 and TRBJ2-3, with D possibly matching TRBD2 (6 bases). Per germline, CDR1 SGHNT and CDR2 YENEEA. The CDR3 runs to 15 residues. Between the trimmed V and J ends, which lost 1 base and 6 bases, there was a span of 14 bases. The CDR3 nucleotides read TGTGCCAGCAGCTTAGGGACTACCAGAGGGGATACGCAGTATTTT. Translating it yields CASSLGTTRGDTQYF.

The chain combines TRBV7-8 with TRBJ2-5; 9 positions agree with TRBD1. From germline, CDR1 is SGHVS and CDR2 FQNEAQ. After removal of 5 bases from V and 3 bases from J, the junction contained 1 base not matched to a gene. This CDR3 contains 13 residues. The CDR3 region is CASSRDREETQYF. CDR3 bases: TGTGCCAGCAGCCGGGACAGGGAAGAGACCCAGTACTTC.

The CDR3 coding sequence is TGTGCCAGTAGCCTCCTTGGGGGGGGTTCGTACAATGAGCAGTTCTTC. It encodes CASSLLGGGSYNEQFF. This chain joins TRBV19 and TRBJ2-1; 7 bases match TRBD2. The CDR3 sequence is 16 residues long. CDR1 is LNHDA and CDR2 is SQIVND in the germline V gene (reference sequence). V was clipped by 6 bases and J by 4 bases; unmatched bases: 12.

V usage is TRBV7-2 and J usage is TRBJ1-5; TRBD1 aligns across 7 bases. The V gene's germline CDR1 is SGHTA and CDR2 FQGNSA. The CDR3 has 15 residues. V was clipped by 4 bases and J by 2 bases; unmatched bases: 5. Here the CDR3 reads CASSSEGTGNQPQHF. The CDR3 region has the DNA TGTGCCAGCAGCTCCGAGGGGACAGGCAATCAGCCCCAGCATTTT.

This clone was found a few times. The chain carries TRBV7-6 and TRBJ1-6; unclear D gene. V was trimmed by 1 base and J by 8 bases, leaving 12 bases between them. The CDR3 spans 15 residues. Germline CDR1 SGHVS, CDR2 FNYEAQ. The CDR3: CASSLEQALYSPLHF. In nucleotides, the CDR3 is TGTGCCAGCAGCTTAGAACAAGCGCTCTATTCACCCCTCCACTTT.

The chain uses TRBV7-2 and TRBJ1-1, with D maybe TRBD1 (5 bases). CDR3 size: 15 residues. Trimming pared 4 bases from V and 2 bases from J, leaving 14 bases between. From germline, CDR1 is SGHTA and CDR2 FQGNSA. The chain's CDR3 is CASSSQTEINTEAFF. Written as DNA, the CDR3 is TGTGCCAGCAGCTCCCAGACAGAAATTAACACTGAAGCTTTCTTT.

This chain links TRBV28 with TRBJ2-1; tentatively, D is TRBD2 (6 bases). The CDR3 runs to 14 residues. CDR1 and CDR2 from the germline V gene are MDHEN and SYDVKM. V lost 4 bases and J lost 9, with 16 bases in between. CDR3 nucleotide sequence: TGTGCCAGCAGTTCCCAGACTAGGATGGCTGAGCAGTTCTTC. Its protein product is CASSSQTRMAEQFF.

The chain combines TRBV29-1 with TRBJ2-1, with 10 positions matching TRBD2. This CDR3 spans 16 amino acids. V shed 5 bases and J 4 bases; nucleotides not matched to a gene: 11. Germline assignment: CDR1 SQVTM and CDR2 ANQGSEA. The CDR3 nucleotides are TGCAGCGTTCGGCAAACGGGACTAGCGCAATACAATGAGCAGTTCTTC. Translating gives CSVRQTGLAQYNEQFF.

This clone has only one observation. The V gene is TRBV5-6, the J gene TRBJ1-2; D is undetermined. There are 16 residues in the CDR3. V was trimmed by 0 bases and J by 1 base, leaving 13 bases between them. The germline V gene encodes CDR1 SGHDT and CDR2 YYEEEE. CDR3: CASSLGGYPFNYGYTF. The CDR3 DNA reads TGTGCCAGCAGCTTGGGAGGGTATCCGTTTAACTATGGCTACACCTTC.

The rearrangement uses TRBV18 and TRBJ2-7; maybe TRBD2 (6 bases). CDR3 length: 13 residues. From germline, CDR1 is KGHSH and CDR2 LQKENI. With 1 base removed from V and 5 bases from J, the gap between germline ends came to 9 bases. The CDR3 DNA reads as TGTGCCAGCTCACCACGACTAGGCGACGAGCAGTACTTC. This encodes CASSPRLGDEQYF.

This clone appeared a single time. The chain links TRBV7-9 to TRBJ2-5; 9 nucleotides match TRBD2. Germline CDR1 is SEHNR and CDR2 is FQNEAQ (reference sequence). V dropped 5 bases and J dropped 0; count of bases not matched to a gene: 4. The CDR3 is 15 residues long. CDR3 coding DNA: TGTGCCAGCAGCCCTCCTAGCGGGGACCAAGAGACCCAGTACTTC. This encodes CASSPPSGDQETQYF.

The V gene is TRBV29-1, the J gene TRBJ1-2; D possibly corresponds to TRBD1 (5 bases). Germline V gene lookup returns CDR1 SQVTM and CDR2 ANQGSEA. This CDR3 is built from 13 residues. V shed 5 bases and J shed 4 bases, with 14 bases lying between them. The CDR3 nucleotides are TGCAGCGTTTCCTGGGGGGAGGCCTATGGCTACACCTTC. This sequence encodes CSVSWGEAYGYTF. Full variable domain (rest looked up from reference TRBV29-1 and TRBJ1-2): SAVISQKPSRDICQRGTSLTIQCQVDSQVTMMFWYRQQPGQSLTLIATANQGSEATYESGFVIDKFPISRPNLTFSTLTVSNMSPEDSSIYLCSVSWGEAYGYTFGSGTRLTVV.

The chain joins TRBV18 to TRBJ1-5; D perhaps matches TRBD1 (5 bases). The length of the CDR3 is 14 residues. The germline V and J ends were trimmed by 10 bases and 0 bases, with 13 bases remaining between them. Germline CDR1 reads KGHSH; CDR2 reads LQKENI. This CDR3 reads CATAGQFSNQPQHF. The CDR3 nucleotides are TGTGCCACCGCGGGGCAGTTTAGCAATCAGCCCCAGCATTTT.

Written as DNA, the CDR3 is TGCAGCGTTGTTGTCGGGGTTACTAGCACAGATACGCAGTATTTT. Encoded protein: CSVVVGVTSTDTQYF. The rearrangement uses TRBV29-1 and TRBJ2-3, with D possibly being TRBD2 (5 bases). CDR1 and CDR2 from the germline V gene are SQVTM and ANQGSEA. The CDR3 loop spans 15 amino acids. Trimming stripped 4 bases from V and 0 bases from J, with 14 bases between.

The V gene is TRBV4-3, the J gene TRBJ2-1, with 14 bases matching TRBD2. Germline V gene data show CDR1 as LGHNA and CDR2 as YSLEER. The J segment lost 8 bases and the V segment lost 9 bases, leaving 9 bases of the junction unmatched. The CDR3 loop spans 15 amino acids. The CDR3: CASQSRLAGGDEQFF. The DNA for the CDR3 is TGCGCCAGTCAGTCCAGACTAGCGGGGGGGGATGAGCAGTTCTTC.

The chain employs TRBV28 and TRBJ2-7, with 7 bases fitting TRBD1. The CDR3 runs 14 residues. V gave up 3 bases and J gave up 0 bases; unmatched junction bases: 2. Germline CDR1 MDHEN, CDR2 SYDVKM. CDR3: CASSFTGASYEQYF. In DNA form, the CDR3 reads TGTGCCAGCAGTTTCACAGGGGCCTCCTACGAGCAGTACTTC. Based on the CDR3 plus reference TRBV28 and TRBJ2-7, the full variable domain is DVKVTQSSRYLVKRTGEKVFLECVQDMDHENMFWYRQDPGLGLRLIYFSYDVKMKEKGDIPEGYSVSREKKERFSLILESASTNQTSMYLCASSFTGASYEQYFGPGTRLTVT.

The chain combines TRBV7-9 with TRBJ1-5; TRBD1 matches at 7 bases. This CDR3 is 16 amino acids long. J lost 4 bases, V lost 4 bases, and 10 bases had no gene match. Germline-derived CDR1 and CDR2 are SEHNR and FQNEAQ (reference sequence). The CDR3, as DNA: TGTGCCAGCAGCTCTACCGCGACAGGGCGGAATCAGCCCCAGCATTTT. The encoded protein is CASSSTATGRNQPQHF.

The CDR3 loop is CASSLVSGFSTDTQYF. DNA of the CDR3: TGTGCCAGCAGCTTAGTGTCGGGATTTAGCACAGATACGCAGTATTTT. The V gene is TRBV7-6, the J gene TRBJ2-3; a weak D match, TRBD2 (5 bases). This CDR3 has 16 amino acids. The V gene's germline CDR1 is SGHVS and CDR2 FNYEAQ. V was trimmed by 1 base and J by 0 bases, leaving 11 bases between them.